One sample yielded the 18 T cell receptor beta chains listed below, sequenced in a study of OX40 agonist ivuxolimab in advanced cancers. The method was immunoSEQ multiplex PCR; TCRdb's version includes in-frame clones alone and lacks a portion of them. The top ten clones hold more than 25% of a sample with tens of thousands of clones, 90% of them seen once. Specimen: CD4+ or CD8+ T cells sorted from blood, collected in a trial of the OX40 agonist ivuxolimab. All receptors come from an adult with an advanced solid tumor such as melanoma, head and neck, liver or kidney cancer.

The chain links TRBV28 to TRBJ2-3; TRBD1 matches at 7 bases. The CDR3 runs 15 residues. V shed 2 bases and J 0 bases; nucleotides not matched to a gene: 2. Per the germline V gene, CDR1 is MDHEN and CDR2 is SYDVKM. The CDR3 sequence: CASSLDRASTDTQYF. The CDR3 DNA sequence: TGTGCCAGCAGTTTAGACAGGGCGAGCACAGATACGCAGTATTTT.

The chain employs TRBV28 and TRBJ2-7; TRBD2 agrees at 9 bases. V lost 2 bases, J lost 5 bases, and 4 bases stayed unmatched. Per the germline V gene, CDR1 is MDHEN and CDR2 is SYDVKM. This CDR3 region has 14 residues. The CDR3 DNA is TGTGCCAGCAGTTTAGGCGGGAGGGATGACGAGCAGTACTTC. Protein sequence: CASSLGGRDDEQYF.

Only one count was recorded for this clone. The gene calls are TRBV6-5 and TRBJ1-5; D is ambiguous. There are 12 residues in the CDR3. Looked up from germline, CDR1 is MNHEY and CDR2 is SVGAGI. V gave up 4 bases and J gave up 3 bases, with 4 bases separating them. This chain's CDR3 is CASSFINQPQHF. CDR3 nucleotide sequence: TGTGCCAGCAGTTTCATCAATCAGCCCCAGCATTTT.

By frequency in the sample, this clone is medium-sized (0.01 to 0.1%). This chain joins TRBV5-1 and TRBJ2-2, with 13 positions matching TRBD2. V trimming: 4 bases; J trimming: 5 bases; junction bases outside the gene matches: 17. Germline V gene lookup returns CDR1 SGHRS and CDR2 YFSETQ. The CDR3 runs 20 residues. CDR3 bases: TGCGCCAGCAGCCTAACGTCATATGGCCGACTAGCGGGGGGAACCGGGGAGCTGTTTTTT. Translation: CASSLTSYGRLAGGTGELFF.

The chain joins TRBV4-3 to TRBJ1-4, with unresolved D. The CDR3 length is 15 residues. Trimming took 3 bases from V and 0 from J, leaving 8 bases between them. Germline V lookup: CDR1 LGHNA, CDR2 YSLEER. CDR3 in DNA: TGCGCCAGCAGCCACGACCCTTCAACTAATGAAAAACTGTTTTTT. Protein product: CASSHDPSTNEKLFF.

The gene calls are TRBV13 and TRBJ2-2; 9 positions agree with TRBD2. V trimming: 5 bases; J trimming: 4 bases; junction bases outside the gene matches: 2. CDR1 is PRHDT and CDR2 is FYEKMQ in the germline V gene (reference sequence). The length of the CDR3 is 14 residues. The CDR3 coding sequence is TGTGCCAGCAGCCCGACTAGCGGCACCGGGGAGCTGTTTTTT. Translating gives CASSPTSGTGELFF. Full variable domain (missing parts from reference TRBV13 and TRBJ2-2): AAGVIQSPRHLIKEKRETATLKCYPIPRHDTVYWYQQGPGQDPQFLISFYEKMQSDKGSIPDRFSAQQFSDYHSELNMSSLELGDSALYFCASSPTSGTGELFFGEGSRLTVL.

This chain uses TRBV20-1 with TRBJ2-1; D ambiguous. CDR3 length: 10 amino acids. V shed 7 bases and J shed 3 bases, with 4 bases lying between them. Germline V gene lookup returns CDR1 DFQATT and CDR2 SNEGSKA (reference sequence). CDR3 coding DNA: TGCAGTGTAATCTACAATGAGCAGTTCTTC. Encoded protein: CSVIYNEQFF.

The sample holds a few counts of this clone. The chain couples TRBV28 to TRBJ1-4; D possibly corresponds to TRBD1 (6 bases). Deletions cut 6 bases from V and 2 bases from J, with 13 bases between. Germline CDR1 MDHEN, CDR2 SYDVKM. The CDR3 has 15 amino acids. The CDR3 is CASSPAGATNEKLFF. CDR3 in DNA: TGTGCCAGCAGCCCCGCGGGGGCGACTAATGAAAAACTGTTTTTT.

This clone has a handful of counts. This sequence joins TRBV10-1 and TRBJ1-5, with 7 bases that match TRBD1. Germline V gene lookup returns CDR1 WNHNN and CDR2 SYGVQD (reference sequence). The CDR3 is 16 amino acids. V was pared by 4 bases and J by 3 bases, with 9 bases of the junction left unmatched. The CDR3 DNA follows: TGCGCCAGCAGTGGGCGCTCGGGACAGTACAATCAGCCCCAGCATTTT. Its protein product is CASSGRSGQYNQPQHF.

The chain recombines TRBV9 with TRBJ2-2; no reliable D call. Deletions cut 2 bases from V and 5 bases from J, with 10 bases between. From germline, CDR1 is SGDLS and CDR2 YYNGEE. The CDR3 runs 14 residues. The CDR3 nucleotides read TGTGCCAGCAGCGTGGGTTTAGTGACCGGGGAGCTGTTTTTT. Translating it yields CASSVGLVTGELFF.

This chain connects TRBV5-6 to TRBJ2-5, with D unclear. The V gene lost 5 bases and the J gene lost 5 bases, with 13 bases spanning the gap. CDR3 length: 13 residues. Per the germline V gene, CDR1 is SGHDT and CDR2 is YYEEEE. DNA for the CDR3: TGTGCCAGCAGTTCTACATGGCTGGAGACCCAGTACTTC. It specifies CASSSTWLETQYF. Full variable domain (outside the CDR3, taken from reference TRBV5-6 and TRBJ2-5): DAGVTQSPTHLIKTRGQQVTLRCSPKSGHDTVSWYQQALGQGPQFIFQYYEEEERQRGNFPDRFSGHQFPNYSSELNVNALLLGDSALYLCASSSTWLETQYFGPGTRLLVL.

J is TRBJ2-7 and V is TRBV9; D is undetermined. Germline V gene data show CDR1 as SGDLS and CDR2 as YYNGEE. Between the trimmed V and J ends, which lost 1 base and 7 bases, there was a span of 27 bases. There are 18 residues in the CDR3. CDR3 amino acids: CASSVNPIGPGRPPEQYF. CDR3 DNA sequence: TGTGCCAGCAGCGTAAACCCCATCGGCCCGGGCCGACCCCCTGAGCAGTACTTC. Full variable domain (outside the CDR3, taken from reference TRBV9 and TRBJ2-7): DSGVTQTPKHLITATGQRVTLRCSPRSGDLSVYWYQQSLDQGLQFLIQYYNGEERAKGNILERFSAQQFPDLHSELNLSSLELGDSALYFCASSVNPIGPGRPPEQYFGPGTRLTVT.

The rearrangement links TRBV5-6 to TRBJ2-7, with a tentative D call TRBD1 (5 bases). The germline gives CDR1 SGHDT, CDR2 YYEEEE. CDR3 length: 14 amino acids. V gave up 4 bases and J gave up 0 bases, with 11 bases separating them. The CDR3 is CASSPDSTSYEQYF. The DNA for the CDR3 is TGTGCCAGCAGCCCTGACAGTACCTCCTACGAGCAGTACTTC.

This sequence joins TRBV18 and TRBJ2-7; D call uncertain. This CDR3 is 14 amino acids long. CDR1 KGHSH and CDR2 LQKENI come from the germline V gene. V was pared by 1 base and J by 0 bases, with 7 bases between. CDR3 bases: TGTGCCAGCTCACCACAGGGCACCTCCTACGAGCAGTACTTC. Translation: CASSPQGTSYEQYF.

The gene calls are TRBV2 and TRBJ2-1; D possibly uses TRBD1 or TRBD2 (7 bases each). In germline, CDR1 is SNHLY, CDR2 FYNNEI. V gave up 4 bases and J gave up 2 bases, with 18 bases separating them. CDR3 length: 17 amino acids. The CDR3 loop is CASSGGLGGHTYNEQFF. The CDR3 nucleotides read TGTGCCAGCAGTGGAGGACTAGGGGGCCACACCTACAATGAGCAGTTCTTC.

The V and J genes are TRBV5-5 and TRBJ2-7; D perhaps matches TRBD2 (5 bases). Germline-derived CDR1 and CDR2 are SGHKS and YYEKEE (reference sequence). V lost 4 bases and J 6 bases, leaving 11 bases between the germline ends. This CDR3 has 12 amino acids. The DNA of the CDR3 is TGTGCCAGCAGCCCAGAGGGATTCGAGCAGTACTTC. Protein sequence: CASSPEGFEQYF.

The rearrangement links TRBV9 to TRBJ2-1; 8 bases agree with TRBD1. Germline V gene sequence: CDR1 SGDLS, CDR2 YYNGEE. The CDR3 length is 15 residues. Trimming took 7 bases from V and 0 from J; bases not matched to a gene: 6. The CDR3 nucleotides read TGTGCCAGCCCGACAGGGGCCCCCTCCTACAATGAGCAGTTCTTC. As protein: CASPTGAPSYNEQFF.

The CDR3 sequence is CASSLETGTTNEKLFF. CDR3 in DNA: TGTGCCAGCAGCTTAGAGACAGGCACAACTAATGAAAAACTGTTTTTT. The rearrangement uses TRBV7-6 and TRBJ1-4; D possibly corresponds to TRBD1 (6 bases). In germline, CDR1 is SGHVS, CDR2 FNYEAQ. Trimming took off 1 base at V and 0 bases at J, with 9 bases between the two ends. This CDR3 is 16 amino acids long.